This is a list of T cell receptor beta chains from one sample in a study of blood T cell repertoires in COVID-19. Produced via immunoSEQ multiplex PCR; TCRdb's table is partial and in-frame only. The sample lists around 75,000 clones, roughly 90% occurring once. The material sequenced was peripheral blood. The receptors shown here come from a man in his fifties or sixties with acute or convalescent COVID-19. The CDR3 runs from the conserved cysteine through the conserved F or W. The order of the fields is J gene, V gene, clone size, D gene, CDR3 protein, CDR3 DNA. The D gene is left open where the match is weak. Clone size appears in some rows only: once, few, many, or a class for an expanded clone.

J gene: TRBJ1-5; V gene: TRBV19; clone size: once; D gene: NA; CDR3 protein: CASTTARDQPQHF; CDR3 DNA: TGTGCCAGTACTACGGCCAGGGATCAGCCCCAGCATTTT
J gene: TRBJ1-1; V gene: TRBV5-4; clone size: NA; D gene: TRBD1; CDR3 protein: CASSSTGTGDKKAFF; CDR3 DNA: TGTGCCAGCAGCTCTACCGGGACAGGGGATAAGAAAGCTTTCTTT
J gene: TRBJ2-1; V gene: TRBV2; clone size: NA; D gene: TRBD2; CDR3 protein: CASSEIETSRIGLFF; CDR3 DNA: TGTGCCAGCAGTGAAATTGAGACTAGCAGAATAGGCCTGTTCTTC
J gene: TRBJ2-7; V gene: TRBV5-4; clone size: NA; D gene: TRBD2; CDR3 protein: CASSPRGVGEQYF; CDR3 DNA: TGTGCCAGCAGCCCCCGGGGGGTTGGCGAGCAGTACTTC
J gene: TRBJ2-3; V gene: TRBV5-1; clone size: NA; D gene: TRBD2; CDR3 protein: CASSLGGLAGGKDTQYF; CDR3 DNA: TGCGCCAGCAGCTTGGGCGGACTAGCGGGGGGGAAAGATACGCAGTATTTT
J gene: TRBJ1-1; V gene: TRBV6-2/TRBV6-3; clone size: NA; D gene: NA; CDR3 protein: CASSRGGVGHTEAFF; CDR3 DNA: TGTGCCAGCAGTAGAGGAGGGGTAGGGCACACTGAAGCTTTCTTT
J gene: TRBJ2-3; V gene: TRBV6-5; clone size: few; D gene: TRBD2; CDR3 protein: CASSPLGLGSDTQYF; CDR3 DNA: TGTGCCAGCAGCCCCCTGGGACTAGGCTCAGATACGCAGTATTTT
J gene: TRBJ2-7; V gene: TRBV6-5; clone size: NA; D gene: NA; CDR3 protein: CASSYSAGSYEQYF; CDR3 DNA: TGTGCCAGCAGTTACTCGGCAGGGTCCTACGAGCAGTACTTC
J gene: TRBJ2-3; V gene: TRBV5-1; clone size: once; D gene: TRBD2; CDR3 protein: CASRLAGPSTDTQYF; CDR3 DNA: TGCGCCAGCCGACTAGCGGGGCCTAGCACAGATACGCAGTATTTT
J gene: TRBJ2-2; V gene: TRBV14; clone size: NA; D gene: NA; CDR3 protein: CASSPGFTGELFF; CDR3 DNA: TGTGCCAGCAGTCCAGGGTTCACCGGGGAGCTGTTTTTT
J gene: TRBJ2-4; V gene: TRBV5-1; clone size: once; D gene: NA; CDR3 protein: CASSLDRRGMDIQYF; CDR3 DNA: TGCGCCAGCAGCTTGGACAGGAGAGGTATGGACATTCAGTACTTC
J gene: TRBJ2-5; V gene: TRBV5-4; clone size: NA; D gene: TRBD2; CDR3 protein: CASSLLAGEETQYF; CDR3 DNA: TGTGCCAGCAGCTTGCTAGCGGGGGAAGAGACCCAGTACTTC
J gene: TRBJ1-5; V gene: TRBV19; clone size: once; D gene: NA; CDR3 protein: CASSVITESNQPQHF; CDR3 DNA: TGTGCCAGTAGTGTAATTACAGAGAGCAATCAGCCCCAGCATTTT
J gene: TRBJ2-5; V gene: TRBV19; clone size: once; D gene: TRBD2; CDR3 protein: CASSIGTGGSQETQYF; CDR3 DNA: TGTGCCAGTAGTATAGGCACGGGAGGGAGCCAAGAGACCCAGTACTTC
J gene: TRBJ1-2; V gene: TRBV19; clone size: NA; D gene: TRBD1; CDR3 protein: CASSRTGYGYTF; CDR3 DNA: TGTGCCAGTTCTCGGACAGGGTATGGCTACACCTTC
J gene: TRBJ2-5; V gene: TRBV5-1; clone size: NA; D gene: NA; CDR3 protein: CASSFVQGAETQYF; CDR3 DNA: TGCGCCAGCAGCTTCGTACAGGGTGCAGAGACCCAGTACTTC
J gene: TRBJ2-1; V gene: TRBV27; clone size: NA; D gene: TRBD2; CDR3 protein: CASSATLAGISYNEQFF; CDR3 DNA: TGTGCCAGCAGTGCTACACTAGCGGGCATCTCCTACAATGAGCAGTTCTTC
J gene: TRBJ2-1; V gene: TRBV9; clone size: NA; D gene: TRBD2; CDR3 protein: CASSAKGLAGGSYNEQFF; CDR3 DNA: TGTGCCAGCAGCGCGAAGGGACTAGCGGGAGGTTCCTACAATGAGCAGTTCTTC
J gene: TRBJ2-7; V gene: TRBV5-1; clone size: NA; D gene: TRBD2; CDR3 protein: CASSPLAGYSYEQYF; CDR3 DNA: TGCGCCAGCAGCCCACTAGCGGGGTATTCCTACGAGCAGTACTTC
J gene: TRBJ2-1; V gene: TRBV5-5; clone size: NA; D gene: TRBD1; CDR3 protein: CASDRGPTNEQFF; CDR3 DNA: TGTGCCAGCGACAGGGGACCGACAAATGAGCAGTTCTTC
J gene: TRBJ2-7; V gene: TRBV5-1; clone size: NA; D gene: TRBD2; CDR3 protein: CASSPGLAGGFSDEQYF; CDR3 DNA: TGCGCCAGCAGCCCTGGACTAGCGGGAGGGTTTAGTGACGAGCAGTACTTC
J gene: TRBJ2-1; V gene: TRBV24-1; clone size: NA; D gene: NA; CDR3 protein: CATSDLQGSSYNEQFF; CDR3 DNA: TGTGCCACCAGTGATTTGCAGGGGAGCTCCTACAATGAGCAGTTCTTC
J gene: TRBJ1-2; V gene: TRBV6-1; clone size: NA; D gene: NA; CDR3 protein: CASSDGGARGYTF; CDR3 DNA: TGTGCCAGCAGTGACGGGGGGGCGCGAGGCTACACCTTC
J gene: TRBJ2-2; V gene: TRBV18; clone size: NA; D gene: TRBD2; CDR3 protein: CASSPPGLAGTGELFF; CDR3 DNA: TGTGCCAGCTCACCGCCGGGACTAGCGGGAACCGGGGAGCTGTTTTTT
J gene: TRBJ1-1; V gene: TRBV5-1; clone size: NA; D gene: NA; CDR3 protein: CASSLDFSNTEAFF; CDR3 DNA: TGCGCCAGCAGCTTGGACTTCTCGAACACTGAAGCTTTCTTT
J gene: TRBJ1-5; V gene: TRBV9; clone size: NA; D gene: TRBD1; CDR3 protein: CASSPTTGPQPQHF; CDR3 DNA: TGTGCCAGCAGCCCAACGACAGGGCCTCAGCCCCAGCATTTT
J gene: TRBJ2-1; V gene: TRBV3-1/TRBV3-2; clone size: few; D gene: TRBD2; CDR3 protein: CASSQGLAGAGEQFF; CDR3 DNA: TGTGCCAGCAGCCAAGGTTTAGCGGGAGCCGGAGAGCAGTTCTTC
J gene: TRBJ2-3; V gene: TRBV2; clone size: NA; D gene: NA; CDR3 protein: CASQTGLSTDTQYF; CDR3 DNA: TGTGCCAGCCAGACAGGCCTTAGCACAGATACGCAGTATTTT
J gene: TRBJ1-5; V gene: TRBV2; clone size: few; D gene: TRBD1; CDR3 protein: CASRPVWQGGQPQHF; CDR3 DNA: TGTGCCAGCAGGCCCGTGTGGCAGGGGGGTCAGCCCCAGCATTTT
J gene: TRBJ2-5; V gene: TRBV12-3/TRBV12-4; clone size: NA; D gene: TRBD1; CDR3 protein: CASSYADRVAQYF; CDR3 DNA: TGTGCCAGCAGTTATGCAGACAGGGTGGCCCAGTACTTC
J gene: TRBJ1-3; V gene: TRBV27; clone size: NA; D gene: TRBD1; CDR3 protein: CASRQPGQGNTIYF; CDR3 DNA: TGTGCCAGCAGACAGCCGGGACAGGGAAACACCATATATTTT